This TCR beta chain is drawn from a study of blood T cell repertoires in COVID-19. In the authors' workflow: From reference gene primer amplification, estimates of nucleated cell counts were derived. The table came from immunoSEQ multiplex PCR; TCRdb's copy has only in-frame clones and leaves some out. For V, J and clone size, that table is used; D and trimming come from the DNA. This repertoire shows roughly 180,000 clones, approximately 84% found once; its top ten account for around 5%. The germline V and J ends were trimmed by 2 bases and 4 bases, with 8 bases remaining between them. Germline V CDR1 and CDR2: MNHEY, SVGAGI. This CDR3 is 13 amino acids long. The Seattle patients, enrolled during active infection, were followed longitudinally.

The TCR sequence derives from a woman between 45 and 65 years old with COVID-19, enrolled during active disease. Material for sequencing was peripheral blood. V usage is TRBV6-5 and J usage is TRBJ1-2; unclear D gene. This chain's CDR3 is CASSYVDFYGYTF. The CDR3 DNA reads TGTGCCAGCAGTTACGTGGACTTCTATGGCTACACCTTC.